The 31 T cell receptor beta chains given below trace back to one sample, sequenced in a study of human T cells and chemical hapten exposure. Each CDR3 protein is one row after TCRdb ran MiXCR on the RACE reads. Of roughly 360,000 distinct CDR3 sequences detected, around 5% appear once; the ten largest clones hold 2% to 2.5%. Time point indicated: patch test 1, 2 weeks after DPC sensitization. The treatment was: therapeutic diphenylcyclopropenone sensitization with weekly scalp DPC. The sequencing used whole blood, collected in connection with sensitization to the hapten diphenylcyclopropenone (DPC). The origin of the receptors is a woman aged 50 to 60 with alopecia areata. Some clones in this sample may be carry-over from other donors' samples.

The rearrangement joins TRBV3-1 to TRBJ2-1; TRBD2 aligns across 9 bases. The CDR3 spans 16 residues. Losses at the gene ends were 0 bases for V and 8 bases for J; bases not matched to a gene: 8. The germline V gene encodes CDR1 LGHDT and CDR2 YNNKEL (reference sequence). CDR3 in DNA: TGTGCCAGCAGCCAAGAACTGGGCGGGGGGGCCCATGAGCAGTTCTTC. This gives the protein CASSQELGGGAHEQFF.

The sample holds a few counts of this clonotype. The chain is built from TRBV6-5 and TRBJ1-4; D gene uncertain. Germline V CDR1 and CDR2: MNHEY, SVGAGI. This CDR3 is built from 14 residues. With 8 bases removed from V and 7 bases from J, the gap between germline ends came to 17 bases. The DNA of the CDR3 is TGTGCCAGCGCGCTAATCGTTGACCCTGAAAAACTGTTTTTT. Translation: CASALIVDPEKLFF.

This clonotype showed up many times. V gene TRBV12-2 combines with J gene TRBJ1-3; the table assigns TRBD1, which was not confirmed against the DNA. TRBV12-2 is described as a pseudogene. This CDR3 has 18 amino acids. The CDR3 sequence: CASRLARVDRGSGNTIYF. CDR3 nucleotide sequence: TGTGCAAGTCGCTTAGCGAGGGTGGACAGGGGCTCTGGAAACACCATATATTTT.

The table lists this clonotype with many counts. The chain carries TRBV24-1 and TRBJ1-2, with TRBD1 matching over 7 bases. CDR1 is KGHDR, CDR2 SFDVKD, per germline. V dropped 1 base and J dropped 8; count of bases not matched to a gene: 12. CDR3 size: 16 residues. In nucleotides, the CDR3 is TGTGCCACCAGTGATTTCGCAACAGGGGAGTTCATAGGCTACACCTTC. Amino acid sequence: CATSDFATGEFIGYTF.

The sample holds many counts of this clonotype. V gene TRBV7-9 combines with J gene TRBJ2-3; D might be TRBD2 (6 bases). The CDR3 contains 15 residues. CDR1 SEHNR and CDR2 FQNEAQ come from the germline V gene (reference sequence). The V end lost 5 bases, the J end lost 3 bases, and 15 bases lay between the germline ends. The CDR3 protein is CASSTPWGRTDTQYF. The CDR3 DNA reads as TGTGCCAGCAGCACGCCGTGGGGGAGGACAGATACGCAGTATTTT.

This clonotype has just a few counts. The chain carries TRBV29-1 and TRBJ1-2; tentatively, D is TRBD1 (5 bases). The CDR3 has 11 residues. Trimming pared 3 bases from V and 6 bases from J, leaving 8 bases between. Germline lookup yields CDR1 SQVTM and CDR2 ANQGSEA. DNA of the CDR3: TGCAGCGTTGACAGGGCCGATGGCTACACCTTC. Its protein product is CSVDRADGYTF.

This clonotype has ten or more counts. The V gene is TRBV18, the J gene TRBJ2-3, with a possible D match to TRBD2 (6 bases). The CDR3 is made up of 15 amino acids. Germline values: CDR1 KGHSH, CDR2 LQKENI. The V and J ends lost 3 bases and 1 base respectively, with 11 bases between them. CDR3 protein: CASSPKGGGTDTQYF. CDR3 DNA: TGTGCCAGCTCACCGAAGGGAGGAGGCACAGATACGCAGTATTTT.

Ten or more counts support this clonotype. The chain employs TRBV18 and TRBJ1-2; 10 bases map to TRBD1. The CDR3 spans 14 residues. Germline V CDR1 and CDR2: KGHSH, LQKENI. V shed 4 bases, J shed 4 bases, and the junction held 3 bases outside the gene matches. CDR3: CASSRDRGTYGYTF. As DNA, the CDR3 is TGTGCCAGCTCACGGGACAGGGGAACCTATGGCTACACCTTC.

This clonotype was found many times. The chain uses TRBV18 and TRBJ2-7; the D gene is possibly TRBD2 (5 bases). Germline CDR1 is KGHSH and CDR2 is LQKENI. This CDR3 contains 13 residues. V gave up 6 bases and J gave up 2 bases, with 11 bases separating them. This CDR3 is CASSLTRTYEQYF. The CDR3 bases are TGTGCCAGCTCGCTTACTAGAACCTACGAGCAGTACTTC.

This clonotype appeared a few times. CDR3 sequence: CASRQPGPWETQYF. CDR3 DNA: TGTGCCAGCAGACAGCCCGGGCCCTGGGAGACCCAGTACTTC. V usage is TRBV28 and J usage is TRBJ2-5; D is undetermined. Germline CDR1 is MDHEN and CDR2 is SYDVKM. The V and J ends lost 6 bases and 5 bases respectively, with 16 bases between them. The CDR3 runs 14 residues. Complete variable domain (other parts from reference TRBV28 and TRBJ2-5): DVKVTQSSRYLVKRTGEKVFLECVQDMDHENMFWYRQDPGLGLRLIYFSYDVKMKEKGDIPEGYSVSREKKERFSLILESASTNQTSMYLCASRQPGPWETQYFGPGTRLLVL.

This sequence joins TRBV5-1 and TRBJ2-5; 10 nucleotides align to TRBD1. Germline CDR1 SGHRS, CDR2 YFSETQ. V shed 4 bases and J 6 bases; nucleotides not matched to a gene: 9. This CDR3 region has 15 residues. The CDR3 DNA is TGCGCCAGCAGCCCGTCGACAGGGGGCGGTAAGACCCAGTACTTC. Translated, it gives CASSPSTGGGKTQYF.

The J gene is TRBJ1-1, the V gene TRBV20-1, with D uncertain. Trimming stripped 5 bases from V and 7 bases from J, with 20 bases between. Germline V gives CDR1 DFQATT, CDR2 SNEGSKA (reference sequence). The CDR3 contains 14 residues. The DNA for the CDR3 is TGCAGTGCTCAGGATGGCGGTGGGCGTCGTGAAGCTTTCTTT. As protein: CSAQDGGGRREAFF.

This clonotype was counted only a few times. The chain has TRBV6-6 and TRBJ2-5; 8 bases are shared with TRBD2. The CDR3 contains 13 residues. Trimming took 6 bases from V and 3 from J; bases not matched to a gene: 3. Germline CDR1 MNHNY, CDR2 SVGAGI (reference sequence). This chain's CDR3 is CASRSSGEETQYF. The CDR3 coding sequence is TGTGCCAGCAGAAGTAGCGGGGAAGAGACCCAGTACTTC.

The V and J genes are TRBV28 and TRBJ2-3, with 13 bases that match TRBD2. Germline CDR1 and CDR2: MDHEN and SYDVKM. V gave up 6 bases and J gave up 4 bases; unmatched junction bases: 4. The length of the CDR3 is 15 residues. CDR3 protein: CASSFTSGRADTQYF. CDR3 sequence (DNA): TGTGCCAGCAGCTTTACTAGCGGGAGGGCAGATACGCAGTATTTT. Full variable domain (outside the CDR3, taken from reference TRBV28 and TRBJ2-3): DVKVTQSSRYLVKRTGEKVFLECVQDMDHENMFWYRQDPGLGLRLIYFSYDVKMKEKGDIPEGYSVSREKKERFSLILESASTNQTSMYLCASSFTSGRADTQYFGPGTRLTVL.

This clonotype has at least ten counts. The gene calls are TRBV5-1 and TRBJ2-6; 9 nucleotides agree with TRBD1. Trimming cost V 3 bases and J 1 base; bases outside gene matches: 5. Germline lookup yields CDR1 SGHRS and CDR2 YFSETQ. The CDR3 sequence is 17 residues long. Here the CDR3 reads CASSSGQGGSGANVLTF. CDR3 DNA: TGCGCCAGCAGCTCGGGACAGGGTGGATCTGGGGCCAACGTCCTGACTTTC.

This clonotype was recorded a few times. V and J are TRBV7-6 and TRBJ1-1, with no clear D. The CDR3 spans 18 residues. CDR1 is SGHVS, CDR2 FNYEAQ, per germline. V was trimmed by 5 bases and J by 4 bases, leaving 26 bases between them. DNA for the CDR3: TGTGCCAGCAGCCTCAGCCAGTCGGAGGCGGTCTTAGGCACTGAAGCTTTCTTT. It specifies CASSLSQSEAVLGTEAFF.

This clonotype was seen at least ten times. The J gene is TRBJ1-5, the V gene TRBV6-5, with 9 bases identical to TRBD1. The CDR3 contains 13 residues. V lost 5 bases to trimming and J lost 8 bases; unmatched junction nucleotides: 4. Germline values: CDR1 MNHEY, CDR2 SVGAGI. The CDR3 nucleotides are TGTGCCAGCAGTGGGGACAGGGTAAAGCCCCAGCATTTT. Residues: CASSGDRVKPQHF.

This clonotype was detected only a few times. The chain is built from TRBV12-2 and TRBJ2-1; the D segment call TRBD2 is taken from the table without a DNA check. TRBV12-2 is a known pseudogene. CDR3 size: 16 residues. CDR3 in DNA: TGTGCAAGTCGCTCGAGCGGGGGGGCCCCCTACAATGAGCAGTTCTTC. Protein: CASRSSGGAPYNEQFF.

A note on this clonotype: A much larger clone sits a single nucleotide away, making a read error possible. This sequence joins TRBV20-1 and TRBJ1-6; a weak D match, TRBD1 (5 bases). The germline gives CDR1 DFQATT, CDR2 SNEGSKA (reference sequence). This CDR3 spans 17 amino acids. Trimming pared 5 bases from V and 0 bases from J, leaving 17 bases between. The CDR3 sequence: CSAPTDGALSYNSPLHF. CDR3 DNA: TGCAGTGCTCCTACCGACGGGGCCCTCTCCTATAATTCACCCCTCCACTTT.

This clonotype was detected many times. The rearrangement joins TRBV5-1 to TRBJ2-7; D perhaps matches TRBD1 (5 bases). V lost 0 bases and J 2 bases, leaving 9 bases between the germline ends. Germline CDR1 SGHRS, CDR2 YFSETQ. This CDR3 spans 14 amino acids. CDR3 nucleotides: TGCGCCAGCAGCTTGGCAAGGGGCACCTACGAGCAGTACTTC. Its protein is CASSLARGTYEQYF.

In this sample, this clonotype turned up a few times. V is TRBV7-6 and J is TRBJ2-6, with TRBD1 as a possible D gene (6 bases). Trimming left V 4 bases short and J 0 bases short, with 13 bases between. CDR3 length: 17 amino acids. Germline CDR1 SGHVS, CDR2 FNYEAQ. CDR3 in amino acids: CASSSQGSFSGANVLTF. The CDR3 bases are TGTGCCAGCAGCTCACAGGGATCTTTCTCTGGGGCCAACGTCCTGACTTTC.

This clonotype was picked up a small number of times. This rearrangement joins TRBV2 to TRBJ1-2, with D uncertain. Germline CDR1 reads SNHLY; CDR2 reads FYNNEI. The CDR3 is 11 amino acids. V was pared by 6 bases and J by 13 bases, with 15 bases between. CDR3 DNA: TGTGCCAGCAGAGGCAGGCGTTCGGGCACCTTC. It yields the protein CASRGRRSGTF.

This clonotype was recorded at least ten times. The chain couples TRBV5-1 to TRBJ2-5, with D perhaps TRBD1 (6 bases). CDR3 length: 17 residues. Per germline, CDR1 SGHRS and CDR2 YFSETQ. Trimming removed 5 bases from V and 1 base from J, with 21 bases in between. The CDR3 region is CASSPDSWGLTQETQYF. CDR3 in DNA: TGCGCCAGCAGTCCCGATTCATGGGGGCTGACCCAAGAGACCCAGTACTTC.

In its sample, this clonotype was seen many times. V usage is TRBV4-3 and J usage is TRBJ2-3, with TRBD2 identical over 14 bases. The germline CDR1 and CDR2 sequences are LGHNA and YSLEER. The CDR3 spans 19 residues. V was clipped by 3 bases and J by 3 bases; unmatched bases: 11. CDR3: CASSQFIPGLAGATDTQYF. In nucleotides, the CDR3 is TGCGCCAGCAGCCAGTTTATTCCGGGACTAGCGGGAGCAACAGATACGCAGTATTTT.

This clonotype showed up many times. The CDR3 loop reads CASSPIEGASNEQFF. As DNA, the CDR3 is TGCGCCAGCAGCCCCATTGAAGGGGCCTCCAATGAGCAGTTCTTC. The chain is built from TRBV5-1 and TRBJ2-1, with D perhaps TRBD1 (5 bases). Germline V gene sequence: CDR1 SGHRS, CDR2 YFSETQ. The CDR3 contains 15 residues. The V and J ends lost 4 bases and 6 bases respectively, with 17 bases between them.

Only a few counts were recorded for this clonotype. The rearrangement joins TRBV20-1 to TRBJ2-7; TRBD1 is a possible D gene (6 bases). This CDR3 is built from 14 residues. Trimming stripped 5 bases from V and 2 bases from J, with 16 bases between. Germline lookup yields CDR1 DFQATT and CDR2 SNEGSKA (reference sequence). The CDR3: CSASHVRGTYEQYF. Here the CDR3 DNA reads TGCAGTGCTTCCCATGTCAGGGGAACCTACGAGCAGTACTTC.

This clonotype turned up a few times. The chain recombines TRBV29-1 with TRBJ2-3, with TRBD1 matching over 7 bases. The V gene end was trimmed by 6 bases and the J gene end by 0 bases; junction bases not matched to a gene: 9. The CDR3 contains 15 residues. Germline V lookup: CDR1 SQVTM, CDR2 ANQGSEA. The CDR3 DNA sequence: TGCAGCGTGCAACCCCGGGACAGAAGCACAGATACGCAGTATTTT. Its protein product is CSVQPRDRSTDTQYF.

This clonotype has at least ten counts. This chain links TRBV7-2 with TRBJ2-1, with a possible D match to TRBD2 (5 bases). The germline V gene has CDR1 SGHTA and CDR2 FQGNSA. Deletions cut 0 bases from V and 2 bases from J, with 5 bases between. The CDR3 runs to 14 residues. The CDR3 sequence is CASSLAGAYNEQFF. For the CDR3, the DNA is TGTGCCAGCAGCTTAGCGGGAGCCTACAATGAGCAGTTCTTC.

In DNA form, the CDR3 reads TGTGCCAGCAGCTTGGGCCCCCTGGGGGTTAACAATGAGCAGTTCTTC. Its translation is CASSLGPLGVNNEQFF. The chain employs TRBV5-5 and TRBJ2-1, with D possibly being TRBD1 or TRBD2 (5 bases each). The CDR3 loop spans 16 amino acids. The V end lost 0 bases, the J end lost 5 bases, and 15 bases lay between the germline ends. Germline assignment: CDR1 SGHKS and CDR2 YYEKEE (reference sequence).

In its sample, this clonotype was seen a few times. This chain connects TRBV29-1 to TRBJ2-5; the D call may be TRBD1 or TRBD2 (5 bases each). The CDR3 totals 13 residues. The germline gives CDR1 SQVTM, CDR2 ANQGSEA. Trimming stripped 6 bases from V and 2 bases from J, with 13 bases between. CDR3 bases: TGCAGCGTACAAGGGACGCTGCAAGAGACCCAGTACTTC. The encoded protein is CSVQGTLQETQYF.

This clonotype was observed a handful of times. The genes are TRBV25-1 and TRBJ1-1, with D uncertain. The V gene's germline CDR1 is MGHDK and CDR2 SYGVNS. The ends were cut back, 2 bases at V and 3 bases at J, with 7 bases in the middle. This CDR3 contains 13 residues. CDR3 coding DNA: TGTGCCAGCAGTGAAGGGTGGCACACTGAAGCTTTCTTT. Translation gives CASSEGWHTEAFF.